This TCR beta chain was identified in a study of PD-1 blockade in classical Hodgkin lymphoma. Notes on the study in general: As was reported, newly diagnosed patients showed lower baseline TCR diversity than healthy donors did.

Profiling relied on immunoSEQ multiplex PCR, and the TCRdb table lists in-frame clones only, not all of them. This sample yields 53,000 or so clones, of which 81% are seen a single time; 15% to 20% belongs to the top ten. Every patient relapsed after autologous stem cell transplantation, and brentuximab vedotin exposure varied. The V end was cut by 2 bases, the J end by 5 bases, with 13 bases between. Germline CDR1 is MNHEY and CDR2 is SMNVEV (reference sequence). CDR3 length: 15 residues. Comments on this clone: Its target is not known.

The clonotype was recovered from a human donor with classical Hodgkin lymphoma. This chain uses TRBV27 with TRBJ1-5, with a possible D match to TRBD1 (5 bases). Sequences were derived from peripheral blood mononuclear cells (PBMCs), sampled at baseline. CDR3 nucleotides: TGTGCCAGCAGTTTAGGGGGGTTTCGGGATCAGCCCCAGCATTTT. Protein product: CASSLGGFRDQPQHF.